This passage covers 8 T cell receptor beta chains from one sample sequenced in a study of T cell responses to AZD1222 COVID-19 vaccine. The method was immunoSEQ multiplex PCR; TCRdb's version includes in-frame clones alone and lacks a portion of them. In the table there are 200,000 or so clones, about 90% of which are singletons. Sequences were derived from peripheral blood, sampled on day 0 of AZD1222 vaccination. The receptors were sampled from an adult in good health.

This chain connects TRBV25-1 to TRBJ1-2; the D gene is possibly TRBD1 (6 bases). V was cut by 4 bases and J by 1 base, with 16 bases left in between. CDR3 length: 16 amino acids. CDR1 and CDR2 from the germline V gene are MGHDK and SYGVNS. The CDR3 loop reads CASSASPGHSNYGYTF. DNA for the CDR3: TGTGCCAGCAGTGCATCTCCGGGACACAGTAACTATGGCTACACCTTC.

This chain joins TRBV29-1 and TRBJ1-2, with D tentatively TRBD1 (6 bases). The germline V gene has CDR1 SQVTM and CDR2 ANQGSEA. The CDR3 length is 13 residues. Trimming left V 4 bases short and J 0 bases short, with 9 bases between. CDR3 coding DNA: TGCAGCGTTGTGACAGGACCTAACTATGGCTACACCTTC. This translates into CSVVTGPNYGYTF.

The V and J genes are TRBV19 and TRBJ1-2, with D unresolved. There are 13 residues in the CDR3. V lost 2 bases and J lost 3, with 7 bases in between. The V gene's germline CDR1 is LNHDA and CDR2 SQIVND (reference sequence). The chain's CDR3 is CASSIRADYGYTF. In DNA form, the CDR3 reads TGTGCCAGTAGTATACGGGCAGACTATGGCTACACCTTC. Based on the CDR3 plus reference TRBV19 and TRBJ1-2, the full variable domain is DGGITQSPKYLFRKEGQNVTLSCEQNLNHDAMYWYRQDPGQGLRLIYYSQIVNDFQKGDIAEGYSVSREKKESFPLTVTSAQKNPTAFYLCASSIRADYGYTFGSGTRLTVV.

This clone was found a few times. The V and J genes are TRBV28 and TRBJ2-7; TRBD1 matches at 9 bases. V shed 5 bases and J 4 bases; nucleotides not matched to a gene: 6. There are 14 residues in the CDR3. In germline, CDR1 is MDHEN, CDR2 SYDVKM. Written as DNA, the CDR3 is TGTGCCAGCAGTCAGACAGGGGGAACGTACGAGCAGTACTTC. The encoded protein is CASSQTGGTYEQYF.

The CDR3 protein is CASSQYRETQYF. CDR3 nucleotides: TGTGCCAGCAGCCAATACCGAGAGACCCAGTACTTC. The rearrangement links TRBV14 to TRBJ2-5, with unresolved D. Trimming pared 2 bases from V and 4 bases from J, leaving 5 bases between. CDR3 size: 12 residues. Germline V gene sequence: CDR1 SGHDN, CDR2 FVKESK. Together with reference TRBV14 and TRBJ2-5, the CDR3 gives the full variable domain: EAGVTQFPSHSVIEKGQTVTLRCDPISGHDNLYWYRRVMGKEIKFLLHFVKESKQDESGMPNNRFLAERTGGTYSTLKVQPAELEDSGVYFCASSQYRETQYFGPGTRLLVL.

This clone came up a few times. Here the CDR3 reads CASSQDGGDRSYEQYF. The CDR3 DNA is TGTGCCAGCAGCCAAGATGGGGGGGACAGATCCTACGAGCAGTACTTC. This chain connects TRBV4-2 to TRBJ2-7; D is tentatively TRBD1 or TRBD2 (7 bases each). The V end was cut by 0 bases, the J end by 1 base, with 13 bases between. Germline CDR1 is LGHNA and CDR2 is YNFKEQ. This CDR3 comprises 16 residues.

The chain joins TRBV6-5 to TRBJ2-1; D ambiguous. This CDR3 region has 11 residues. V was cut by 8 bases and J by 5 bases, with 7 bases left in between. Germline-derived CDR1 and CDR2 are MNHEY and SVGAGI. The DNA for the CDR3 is TGTGCCAGCTCTCGCGACAATGAGCAGTTCTTC. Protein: CASSRDNEQFF.

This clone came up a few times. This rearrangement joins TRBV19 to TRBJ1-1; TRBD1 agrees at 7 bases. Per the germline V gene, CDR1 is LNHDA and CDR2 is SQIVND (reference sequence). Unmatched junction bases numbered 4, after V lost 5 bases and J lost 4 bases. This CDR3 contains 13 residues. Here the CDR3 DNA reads TGTGCCAGTAGTTCTGCAGGGGGCACTGAAGCTTTCTTT. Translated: CASSSAGGTEAFF.